The 26 T cell receptor beta chains below were found in one sample sequenced in a study of CD8 T cells in ankylosing spondylitis (dated by TCRdb to 2017 to 2019). Study-wide conclusions, independent of this receptor: A TCR beta motif made up of about eight highly homologous amino acid variants appeared to be characteristic of blood from ankylosing spondylitis patients.

The antigens of these receptors remain unknown. The library was made by 5' RACE. The data were produced on an Illumina HiSeq 2500. The public reads were run again by TCRdb, first through fastp at Q25 and then through MiXCR, and only productive beta chains were kept. Merged by CDR3 protein, the rows form single entries marked with the most common genes and DNA. The sample table shows about 130,000 distinct CDR3 sequences, and 15% to 20% are seen once. The top ten constitute roughly a third of the sample. The source material was blood, either unsorted or a sorted T cell fraction (not recorded which). The source of these receptors is a male donor with ankylosing spondylitis.

The chain joins TRBV27 to TRBJ2-7, with 8 bases fitting TRBD1. V gave up 5 bases and J gave up 6 bases; unmatched junction bases: 18. The CDR3 is made up of 17 amino acids. Germline assignment: CDR1 MNHEY and CDR2 SMNVEV (reference sequence). DNA of the CDR3: TGTGCCAGCAGTCCCCAGCCCGGGACAGGCCTTTCTGGCGAGCAGTACTTC. As protein: CASSPQPGTGLSGEQYF.

The rearrangement joins TRBV6-1 to TRBJ2-1; D uncertain. Germline lookup yields CDR1 MNHNS and CDR2 SASEGT. Trimming removed 5 bases at V and 5 bases at J, with 7 bases between. The CDR3 has 12 residues. DNA for the CDR3: TGTGCCAGCAGTCGTCCAGACAATGAGCAGTTCTTC. This sequence encodes CASSRPDNEQFF.

This clonotype was observed a handful of times. This chain links TRBV27 with TRBJ1-1; 8 positions agree with TRBD1. V was pared by 3 bases and J by 6 bases, with 3 bases of the junction left unmatched. This CDR3 is built from 13 residues. CDR1 is MNHEY and CDR2 is SMNVEV in the germline V gene (reference sequence). The CDR3 reads CASSFGQGSEAFF. The CDR3 DNA reads as TGTGCCAGCAGTTTCGGACAGGGTTCTGAAGCTTTCTTT.

This clonotype has a count of ten or more. V usage is TRBV3-1 and J usage is TRBJ2-1, with D maybe TRBD2 (6 bases). The CDR3 is made up of 14 amino acids. The germline V gene has CDR1 LGHDT and CDR2 YNNKEL (reference sequence). Trimming shortened V by 6 bases and J by 4 bases, and 13 bases separated the two germline ends. The CDR3 coding sequence is TGTGCCAGCAGGGCAGGCGGGATATACAATGAGCAGTTCTTC. This codes for CASRAGGIYNEQFF.

The rearrangement uses TRBV24-1 and TRBJ2-2, with D possibly matching TRBD2 (5 bases). Trimming pared 7 bases from V and 4 bases from J, leaving 18 bases between. This CDR3 region has 16 residues. Per germline, CDR1 KGHDR and CDR2 SFDVKD. CDR3 protein: CATSASGQRGTGELFF. The CDR3, as DNA: TGTGCCACCAGCGCTTCCGGGCAACGGGGCACCGGGGAGCTGTTTTTT.

The chain employs TRBV7-2 and TRBJ2-5; TRBD2 is a possible D gene (5 bases). V lost 5 bases and J lost 5, with 21 bases in between. The CDR3 runs to 16 residues. Looked up from germline, CDR1 is SGHTA and CDR2 is FQGNSA. The CDR3 sequence is CASSIARGSLDETQYF. In DNA form, the CDR3 reads TGTGCCAGCAGCATCGCACGGGGTAGCCTTGACGAGACCCAGTACTTC.

The table lists this clonotype with a few counts. J is TRBJ2-2 and V is TRBV6-1; D gene uncertain. Trimming removed 5 bases from V and 3 bases from J, with 10 bases in between. The CDR3 has 14 amino acids. Germline CDR1 and CDR2: MNHNS and SASEGT. DNA of the CDR3: TGTGCCAGCAGTCCGACGGACGACACCGGGGAGCTGTTTTTT. Protein: CASSPTDDTGELFF.

The CDR3 nucleotides read TGTGCCAGCAGCTGGGGACACACGAACACTGAAGCTTTCTTT. This gives the protein CASSWGHTNTEAFF. The chain has TRBV7-2 and TRBJ1-1, with a weak D call TRBD1 (6 bases). Per germline, CDR1 SGHTA and CDR2 FQGNSA. The V and J ends lost 4 bases and 1 base respectively, with 10 bases between them. There are 14 residues in the CDR3.

This clonotype was seen only a few times. The chain uses TRBV24-1 and TRBJ1-2; D is uncertain. The CDR3 has 17 residues. The V end lost 4 bases, the J end lost 3 bases, and 20 bases lay between the germline ends. The germline gives CDR1 KGHDR, CDR2 SFDVKD. In DNA form, the CDR3 reads TGTGCCACCAGTGACCTTGAGACGGAGTTCCCTTACTATGGCTACACCTTC. It translates to CATSDLETEFPYYGYTF.

The CDR3 sequence: CASSLALGLAGTSYEQYF. The CDR3, as DNA: TGCGCCAGCAGCTTGGCCCTAGGACTAGCGGGAACTTCTTACGAGCAGTACTTC. This sequence joins TRBV5-1 and TRBJ2-7, with TRBD2 matching over 12 bases. The CDR3 runs to 18 residues. From germline, CDR1 is SGHRS and CDR2 YFSETQ. Trimming removed 0 bases from V and 4 bases from J; junction bases left unmatched: 11.

The V gene is TRBV5-1, the J gene TRBJ1-1; D ambiguous. Trimming took 1 base from V and 7 from J, leaving 8 bases between them. CDR1 is SGHRS and CDR2 is YFSETQ in the germline V gene. The CDR3 has 12 residues. This CDR3 reads CASSLTGVEAFF. The CDR3 DNA reads as TGCGCCAGCAGCTTGACCGGAGTTGAAGCTTTCTTT.

This clonotype was counted a few times. This chain uses TRBV7-9 with TRBJ2-1, with TRBD2 matching over 8 bases. The CDR3 extends over 15 amino acids. Germline CDR1 reads SEHNR; CDR2 reads FQNEAQ (reference sequence). V was pared by 4 bases and J by 7 bases, with 9 bases of the junction left unmatched. The CDR3 region is CASSSTAGAGNEQFF. CDR3 coding DNA: TGTGCCAGCAGCTCCACAGCGGGAGCGGGGAATGAGCAGTTCTTC.

This clonotype was counted at least ten times. This chain links TRBV29-1 with TRBJ2-3; TRBD1 matches 9 bases. The CDR3 has 13 residues. The V and J ends lost 7 bases and 2 bases, in that order; junction bases with no gene match: 4. In germline, CDR1 is SQVTM, CDR2 ANQGSEA. This chain's CDR3 is CSAGTGITDTQYF. Written as DNA, the CDR3 is TGCAGCGCTGGGACAGGGATCACAGATACGCAGTATTTT.

CDR3 sequence: CAISEGGDTQYF. In DNA, the CDR3 is TGTGCCATCAGTGAAGGGGGGGATACGCAGTATTTT. The chain employs TRBV10-3 and TRBJ2-3; tentatively, D is TRBD1 or TRBD2 (6 bases each). CDR1 and CDR2 (germline): ENHRY, SYGVKD. Trimming stripped 3 bases from V and 6 bases from J, with 7 bases between. The CDR3 totals 12 residues.

The chain employs TRBV4-3 and TRBJ2-7; D is perhaps TRBD1 (6 bases). CDR3 length: 15 amino acids. Germline values: CDR1 LGHNA, CDR2 YSLEER. The ends were cut back, 1 base at V and 0 bases at J, with 10 bases in the middle. CDR3 nucleotides: TGCGCCAGCAGCCAAGCGGGACAAGGCTCCTACGAGCAGTACTTC. Translation gives CASSQAGQGSYEQYF.

The CDR3 DNA reads as TGTGCCAGCAGCCAAGGGCGGGCAGATACGCAGTATTTT. It specifies CASSQGRADTQYF. V gene TRBV14 combines with J gene TRBJ2-3; D is possibly TRBD2 (5 bases). CDR1 is SGHDN, CDR2 FVKESK, per germline. Trimming shortened V by 1 base and J by 4 bases, and 6 bases separated the two germline ends. The CDR3 loop spans 13 amino acids.

There are a few counts of this clonotype. The J gene is TRBJ1-1, the V gene TRBV7-9; 9 nucleotides agree with TRBD1. Germline V lookup: CDR1 SEHNR, CDR2 FQNEAQ (reference sequence). V lost 5 bases to trimming and J lost 5 bases; unmatched junction nucleotides: 6. The CDR3 sequence is 14 residues long. CDR3 nucleotide sequence: TGTGCCAGCAGCGGGACCGGGACAGGGACTGAAGCTTTCTTT. It specifies CASSGTGTGTEAFF. The full variable domain, its missing parts supplied by reference TRBV7-9 and TRBJ1-1, is DTGVSQNPRHKITKRGQNVTFRCDPISEHNRLYWYRQTLGQGPEFLTYFQNEAQLEKSRLLSDRFSAERPKGSFSTLEIQRTEQGDSAMYLCASSGTGTGTEAFFGQGTRLTVV.

This clonotype was found a few times. The chain carries TRBV4-1 and TRBJ2-5, with TRBD2 matching over 8 bases. Germline V lookup: CDR1 MGHRA, CDR2 YSYEKL. This CDR3 is 16 amino acids long. V shed 4 bases and J 2 bases; nucleotides not matched to a gene: 9. CDR3 amino acids: CASSPPLGRDQETQYF. The DNA of the CDR3 is TGCGCCAGCAGCCCTCCCCTCGGGAGGGATCAAGAGACCCAGTACTTC.

A few counts support this clonotype. As DNA, the CDR3 is TGTGCCAGCAGCTTACTAGCGGGAGTCAAAGGGGGAAATGAGCAGTTCTTC. Translation: CASSLLAGVKGGNEQFF. The chain combines TRBV7-9 with TRBJ2-1; the match to TRBD2 covers 10 bases. J was trimmed by 7 bases and V by 2 bases; bases with no gene match: 11. Germline lookup yields CDR1 SEHNR and CDR2 FQNEAQ (reference sequence). The CDR3 is 17 amino acids.

This clonotype was seen only once. The J gene is TRBJ1-1, the V gene TRBV5-1, with D possibly being TRBD1 (5 bases). Germline CDR1 and CDR2: SGHRS and YFSETQ. Trimming left V 1 base short and J 7 bases short, with 14 bases between. This CDR3 has 14 amino acids. The CDR3 spells CASSLYRDGIEAFF. The DNA of the CDR3 is TGCGCCAGCAGCTTGTACCGGGACGGCATTGAAGCTTTCTTT.

The gene calls are TRBV6-2 or TRBV6-3 and TRBJ2-1; D possibly corresponds to TRBD1 (6 bases). There are 16 residues in the CDR3. Germline CDR1 reads MNHEY; CDR2 reads SVGEGT. Trimming removed 6 bases at V and 4 bases at J, with 19 bases between. The CDR3 DNA sequence: TGTGCCAGCAGAAGCCTTCCGGGACAAGCTTACAATGAGCAGTTCTTC. Its protein product is CASRSLPGQAYNEQFF.

This rearrangement joins TRBV29-1 to TRBJ2-3; 15 positions agree with TRBD2. Germline loops: CDR1 SQVTM, CDR2 ANQGSEA. V gave up 4 bases and J gave up 0 bases; unmatched junction bases: 8. The CDR3 is 18 amino acids. CDR3 residues: CSVVGVGTSGRSTDTQYF. CDR3 bases: TGCAGCGTTGTAGGTGTGGGGACTAGCGGGAGGAGCACAGATACGCAGTATTTT.

V usage is TRBV29-1 and J usage is TRBJ2-7; possibly TRBD1 for D (6 bases). Trimming shortened V by 0 bases and J by 4 bases, and 19 bases separated the two germline ends. The CDR3 totals 16 residues. Germline CDR1 SQVTM, CDR2 ANQGSEA. The CDR3, as DNA: TGCAGCGTTGAAGAGCCTAGGGCACCCAGGGGATACGAGCAGTACTTC. Its translation is CSVEEPRAPRGYEQYF.

The rearrangement uses TRBV11-1 and TRBJ2-1, with TRBD2 matching 14 bases. Germline V gene sequence: CDR1 SGHAT, CDR2 FQDESV (reference sequence). The CDR3 is made up of 18 amino acids. Germline trimming cut 5 bases from V and 6 bases from J; bases unmatched to any gene: 12. The CDR3 bases are TGTGCCAGCAGCCACCCCGGGACTAGCGGGAGTTTGGGCAATGAGCAGTTCTTC. This encodes CASSHPGTSGSLGNEQFF.

This chain connects TRBV3-1 to TRBJ2-5; D is unclear. The germline CDR1 and CDR2 sequences are LGHDT and YNNKEL (reference sequence). The CDR3 covers 19 residues. V lost 0 bases and J lost 2, with 22 bases in between. CDR3 region: CASSQDLGSSGVVQETQYF. The CDR3 DNA follows: TGTGCCAGCAGCCAAGACCTGGGGTCGTCGGGTGTGGTACAAGAGACCCAGTACTTC.

This sequence joins TRBV29-1 and TRBJ2-7; 8 bases are shared with TRBD1. Germline V lookup: CDR1 SQVTM, CDR2 ANQGSEA. V lost 3 bases, J lost 6 bases, and 13 bases stayed unmatched. CDR3 length: 15 residues. The CDR3 region is CSVDLGVQGAGEQYF. The CDR3 nucleotides are TGCAGCGTTGATTTGGGGGTGCAGGGGGCTGGCGAGCAGTACTTC.